These T cell receptor beta chains were read from a single sample in a study of OX40 agonist ivuxolimab in advanced cancers. TCRdb's copy holds only in-frame clones and misses some; the assay was immunoSEQ multiplex PCR. The sample lists 50,000 to 75,000 clones, 87% occurring once. This material consisted of CD4+ or CD8+ T cells sorted from blood, taken in a trial of the OX40 agonist ivuxolimab. The receptors come from an adult with an advanced solid tumor such as melanoma, head and neck, liver or kidney cancer. The CDR3 runs from the conserved cysteine through the conserved F or W. D genes are given only for firm matches. Clone size, where shown, is once, few, many, or a class for clones that have expanded.

J: TRBJ2-1
length: 16
size: -
D: TRBD2
V: TRBV10-3
DNA: TGTGCCATCAGTGATCAGCGGGGGGCCGGCTACAATGAGCAGTTCTTC
CDR3: CAISDQRGAGYNEQFF

J: TRBJ1-1
length: 14
size: -
D: TRBD1
V: TRBV11-2
DNA: TGTGCCAGCAGCCAAACCTTCAGGGGGCTGGAAGCTTTCTTT
CDR3: CASSQTFRGLEAFF

J: TRBJ2-1
length: 17
size: -
D: TRBD1
V: TRBV15
DNA: TGTGCCACCAGCAGGGCGGCCGGGACAGGGCCGTTCAATGAGCAGTTCTTC
CDR3: CATSRAAGTGPFNEQFF

J: TRBJ1-1
length: 13
size: -
D: -
V: TRBV7-6
DNA: TGTGCCAGCAGCTTAGATTTGGGCACTGAAGCTTTCTTT
CDR3: CASSLDLGTEAFF

J: TRBJ2-7
length: 11
size: -
D: TRBD1
V: TRBV7-9
DNA: TGTGCCTCACAGGGGGCCTACGAGCAGTACTTC
CDR3: CASQGAYEQYF

J: TRBJ1-2
length: 13
size: -
D: TRBD1
V: TRBV13
DNA: TGTGCCAGCAGCATACAGGGGGTAGATGGCTACACCTTC
CDR3: CASSIQGVDGYTF

J: TRBJ2-7
length: 13
size: -
D: -
V: TRBV19
DNA: TGTGCCAGTAGCGACAGTGCATCCTACGAGCAGTACTTC
CDR3: CASSDSASYEQYF

J: TRBJ2-3
length: 16
size: -
D: -
V: TRBV6-5
DNA: TGTGCCAGCAGTTACTCTTTCGGGAGTAGCACAGATACGCAGTATTTT
CDR3: CASSYSFGSSTDTQYF

J: TRBJ2-1
length: 16
size: -
D: TRBD2
V: TRBV10-1
DNA: TGCGCCAGCAGTGAGACTAGCGGGAGTACTGGGTATGAGCAGTTCTTC
CDR3: CASSETSGSTGYEQFF

J: TRBJ2-3
length: 16
size: -
D: -
V: TRBV4-2
DNA: TGTGCCAGCAGCCAAGATGGGGGGCTGTGGACAGATACGCAGTATTTT
CDR3: CASSQDGGLWTDTQYF

J: TRBJ1-2
length: 14
size: -
D: TRBD1
V: TRBV18
DNA: TGTGCCAGCTCACAATGGACAGGGACCTATGGCTACACCTTC
CDR3: CASSQWTGTYGYTF

J: TRBJ1-2
length: 14
size: -
D: -
V: TRBV7-2
DNA: TGTGCCAGCAGCTTAGCGGACTCGTACTATGGCTACACCTTC
CDR3: CASSLADSYYGYTF

J: TRBJ1-6
length: 19
size: -
D: -
V: TRBV4-1
DNA: TGCGCCAGCAGCCAAGATTTAATTGGGGGGGCGTTAAATAATTCACCCCTCCACTTT
CDR3: CASSQDLIGGALNNSPLHF

J: TRBJ2-7
length: 15
size: -
D: -
V: TRBV4-3
DNA: TGCGCCAGCAGCCAAGTCGTGGGCGGGAACTACGAGCAGTACTTC
CDR3: CASSQVVGGNYEQYF

J: TRBJ2-3
length: 14
size: -
D: -
V: TRBV10-1
DNA: TGCGCCAGCAGTGACACAGGGAGGGAGTATACGCAGTATTTT
CDR3: CASSDTGREYTQYF

J: TRBJ1-2
length: 16
size: -
D: TRBD1
V: TRBV9
DNA: TGTGCCAGCAGCGTAGGGGACAGCTCCTGGGGCTCTGGCTACACCTTC
CDR3: CASSVGDSSWGSGYTF

J: TRBJ2-7
length: 15
size: -
D: TRBD1
V: TRBV11-2
DNA: TGTGCCAGCAGGATTGGTTGGGACAGCTCCTACGAGCAGTACTTC
CDR3: CASRIGWDSSYEQYF

J: TRBJ2-6
length: 15
size: -
D: -
V: TRBV9
DNA: TGTGCCAGCAGCGCGAGGGCCTCTGGGGCCAACGTCCTGACTTTC
CDR3: CASSARASGANVLTF

J: TRBJ2-7
length: 16
size: -
D: -
V: TRBV5-6
DNA: TGTGCCAGCAGCTTGTTAGCTAGCTGGAAAGCCTACGAGCAGTACTTC
CDR3: CASSLLASWKAYEQYF

J: TRBJ2-5
length: 17
size: -
D: -
V: TRBV7-9
DNA: TGTGCCAGCAGCTTAGCGCTCTCACACGGACAGAAAGAGACCCAGTACTTC
CDR3: CASSLALSHGQKETQYF

J: TRBJ1-2
length: 16
size: -
D: TRBD1
V: TRBV7-8
DNA: TGTGCCAGCAGCTTATCCGGGACAGGGTCTAACTATGGCTACACCTTC
CDR3: CASSLSGTGSNYGYTF

J: TRBJ2-1
length: 13
size: -
D: TRBD1
V: TRBV30
DNA: TGTGCCAGAACAGGGGACTCCTACAATGAGCAGTTCTTC
CDR3: CARTGDSYNEQFF

J: TRBJ1-1
length: 14
size: -
D: -
V: TRBV2
DNA: TGTGCCAGCATGGGGAGGGGAGGGGACACTGAAGCTTTCTTT
CDR3: CASMGRGGDTEAFF

J: TRBJ2-7
length: 14
size: few
D: -
V: TRBV7-3
DNA: TGTGCCAGCAGCTTGGGGGGCACGACTTACGAGCAGTACTTC
CDR3: CASSLGGTTYEQYF

J: TRBJ2-7
length: 14
size: -
D: -
V: TRBV4-1
DNA: TGCGCCAGCAGCCAAGGGTTTAGGGAACGAGAGCAGTACTTC
CDR3: CASSQGFREREQYF

J: TRBJ1-2
length: 13
size: -
D: -
V: TRBV11-2
DNA: TGTGCCAGCAGCTTAGATCTGAGCTATGGCTACACCTTC
CDR3: CASSLDLSYGYTF

J: TRBJ2-3
length: 14
size: once
D: TRBD1
V: TRBV15
DNA: TGTGCCACCAGCAGAGCGACAGGGGCAGATACGCAGTATTTT
CDR3: CATSRATGADTQYF

J: TRBJ2-2
length: 15
size: -
D: TRBD2
V: TRBV9
DNA: TGTGCCAGCCAAAAAGGCGGGGGGGCCAGCGGGGAGCTGTTTTTT
CDR3: CASQKGGGASGELFF

J: TRBJ1-5
length: 15
size: -
D: -
V: TRBV19
DNA: TGTGCCAGTAACATCGGCGGCCGTAGCAATCAGCCCCAGCATTTT
CDR3: CASNIGGRSNQPQHF